This TCR beta chain was recorded in a study of blood T cell repertoires in COVID-19. V lost 3 bases to trimming and J lost 5 bases; unmatched junction nucleotides: 13. Germline V gene data show CDR1 as KGHSH and CDR2 as LQKENI. This CDR3 is built from 18 residues. Authors' processing steps: Reference gene primer amplification in the assay estimated nucleated cell counts. Here immunoSEQ multiplex PCR was the method, and the copy in TCRdb shows in-frame clones only, minus some. V and J calls and clone size are those listed in that table; D and trimming were worked out from the DNA. Of approximately 170,000 clones listed, 70% to 90% are singletons.

Sequences were obtained from peripheral blood. The chain carries TRBV18 and TRBJ1-2, with 12 nucleotides matching TRBD1. The clonotype was recovered from a woman older than 75 with COVID-19, enrolled during active disease. CDR3 sequence reads: CASSPTGTGGNFGYGYTF. Here the CDR3 DNA reads TGTGCCAGCTCACCCACCGGGACAGGGGGCAATTTTGGTTATGGCTACACCTTC.